Sequencing of this T cell receptor (beta chain) was carried out in a study of shared clonotypes between healthy human individuals. Study-wide results and limits: Limited genetic and exposure-history diversity came from having few donors.

The table came from immunoSEQ multiplex PCR; TCRdb's copy has only in-frame clones and leaves some out. Here the sample spans 300,000 to 400,000 clones, around 79% being singletons. Adults of Caucasian background living in Nashville, Tennessee made up all donors. Memory CD4+ cells were the fraction left after CD45RA+ naive selection. The CDR3 has 14 amino acids. From germline, CDR1 is SEHNR and CDR2 FQNEAQ (reference sequence). With 7 bases removed from V and 2 bases from J, the gap between germline ends came to 14 bases. Comment on this clone: No antigen is known for it.

This chain joins TRBV7-9 and TRBJ2-5; TRBD2 might be the D (6 bases). Sequences were obtained from memory CD4+ T cells sorted from blood. Sample subset: CD45RA-negative fraction. The sequence was collected from a man in his thirties or forties in good health. CDR3 in amino acids: CASIRAGQQETQYF. In nucleotides, the CDR3 is TGTGCCAGCATTAGGGCGGGGCAACAAGAGACCCAGTACTTC.